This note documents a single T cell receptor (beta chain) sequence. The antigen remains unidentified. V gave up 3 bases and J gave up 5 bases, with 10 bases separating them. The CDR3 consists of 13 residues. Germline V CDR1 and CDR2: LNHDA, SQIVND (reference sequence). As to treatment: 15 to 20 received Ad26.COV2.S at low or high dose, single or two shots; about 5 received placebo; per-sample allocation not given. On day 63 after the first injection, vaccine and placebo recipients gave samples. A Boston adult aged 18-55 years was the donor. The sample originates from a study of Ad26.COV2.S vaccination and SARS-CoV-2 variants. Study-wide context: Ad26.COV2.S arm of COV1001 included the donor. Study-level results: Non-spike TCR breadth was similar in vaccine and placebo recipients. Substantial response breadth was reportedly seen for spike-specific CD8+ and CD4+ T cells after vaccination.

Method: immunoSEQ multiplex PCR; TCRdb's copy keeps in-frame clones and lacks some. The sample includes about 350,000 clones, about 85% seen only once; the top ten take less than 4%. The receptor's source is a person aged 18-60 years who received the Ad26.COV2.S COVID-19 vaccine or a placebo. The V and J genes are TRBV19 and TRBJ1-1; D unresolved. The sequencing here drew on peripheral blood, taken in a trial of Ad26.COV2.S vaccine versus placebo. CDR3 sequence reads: CASSILRETEAFF. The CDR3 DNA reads TGTGCCAGTAGTATTCTTAGGGAAACTGAAGCTTTCTTT.